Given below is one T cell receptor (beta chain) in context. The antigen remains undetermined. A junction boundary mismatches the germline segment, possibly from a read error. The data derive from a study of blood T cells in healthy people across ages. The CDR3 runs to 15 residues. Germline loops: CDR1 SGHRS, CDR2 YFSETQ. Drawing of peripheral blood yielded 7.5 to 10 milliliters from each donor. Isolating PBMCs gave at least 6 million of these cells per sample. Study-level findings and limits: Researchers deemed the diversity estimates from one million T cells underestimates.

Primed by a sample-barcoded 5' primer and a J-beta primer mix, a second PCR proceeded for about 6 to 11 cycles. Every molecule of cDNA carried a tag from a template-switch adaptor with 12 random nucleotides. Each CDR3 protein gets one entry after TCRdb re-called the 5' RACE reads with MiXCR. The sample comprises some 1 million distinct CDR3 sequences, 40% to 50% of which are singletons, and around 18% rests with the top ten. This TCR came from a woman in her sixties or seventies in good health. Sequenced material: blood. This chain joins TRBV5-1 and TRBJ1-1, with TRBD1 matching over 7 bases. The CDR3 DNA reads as TGCGCCAGCAGCTATTCCCCCACAGGGGAGACTGTAGCTTTCTTT. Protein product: CASSYSPTGETVAFF. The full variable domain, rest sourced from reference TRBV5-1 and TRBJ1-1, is KAGVTQTPRYLIKTRGQQVTLSCSPISGHRSVSWYQQTPGQGLQFLFEYFSETQRNKGNFPGRFSGRQFSNSRSEMNVSTLELGDSALYLCASSYSPTGETVAFFGQGTRLTVV.